This record covers a single TCR beta chain. What it recognizes is unknown. The germline gene is not matched at one end of the junction; a read error may be the cause. Constant-region reverse primers amplified full-length variable regions, followed by semi-nested Nested Universal Primer A PCR. TCRdb passed the 5' RACE reads through MiXCR, listing each CDR3 protein once. The sample records around 50,000 distinct CDR3 sequences, roughly 30% being singletons. Memory CD4+ T cells were sorted as CD4+CD45RO+CD25- cells. CDR1 is SGHTA and CDR2 is FQGNSA in the germline V gene. CDR3 size: 13 residues. Study results and caveats: The TCR gene usage of tumor memory CD4+ T cells clustered together with blood and lymph node memory CD4+ cells and with lymph node naive CD4+ cells. The larger cohort examined one V-J beta rearrangement, not whole repertoires.

This sequence joins TRBV7-2 and TRBJ2-1; D possibly corresponds to TRBD1 (6 bases). The specimen sequenced was tumor-infiltrating memory CD4+ T cells sorted from the breast tumor. Regarding subset: memory CD4+ T cells, CD4+CD45RO+CD25-. The sequence came from a female donor with breast cancer. DNA for the CDR3: TGCGCCAGCAGCTCCAGGGACAACAATGAGCAGTTCTTC. Encoded protein: CASSSRDNNEQFF.